This T cell receptor (beta chain) was retrieved from a study of blood T cell repertoires in COVID-19. TCRdb keeps only in-frame clones here, not all; method: immunoSEQ multiplex PCR. The sample includes roughly 150,000 clones, approximately 86% of them seen just once. This receptor was identified in a woman older than 75 with active or convalescent COVID-19. What was sequenced was peripheral blood.

In DNA, the CDR3 is TGCGCCAGCAGCTGGGGACTGACGAACACCGGGGAGCTGTTTTTT. Its translation: CASSWGLTNTGELFF. V gene TRBV5-1 combines with J gene TRBJ2-2; a possible D gene is TRBD2 (6 bases). Per the germline V gene, CDR1 is SGHRS and CDR2 is YFSETQ. Trimming took 3 bases from V and 0 from J, leaving 9 bases between them. This CDR3 has 15 amino acids.